These T cell receptor beta chains were read from a single sample in a study of T cell changes during pregnancy in multiple sclerosis. Here immunoSEQ multiplex PCR was the method, and the copy in TCRdb shows in-frame clones only, minus some. Counted here are about 61,000 clones, approximately 88% occurring once; the ten biggest clones make up under 2%. Sequencing was performed on peripheral blood, taken in the first trimester of pregnancy. These receptors were taken from a female donor with multiple sclerosis, enrolled in a pregnancy study. Both conserved end residues are part of each CDR3. The D gene is left open where the match is weak. Some rows mark clone size as missing; the rest say once, few, many or name a class of expanded clone.

D,J,V,size,length,CDR3,DNA
TRBD1,TRBJ1-2,TRBV29-1,.,14,CSVHGTGGVYGYTF,TGCAGCGTCCATGGGACAGGGGGCGTCTATGGCTACACCTTC
.,TRBJ2-3,TRBV27,.,14,CASSLGQVRDTQYF,TGTGCCAGCAGTTTAGGTCAGGTTAGAGATACGCAGTATTTT
TRBD2,TRBJ2-7,TRBV2,once,15,CASSEPGLTDYEQYF,TGTGCCAGCAGCGAACCGGGACTAACCGACTACGAGCAGTACTTC
TRBD1,TRBJ2-1,TRBV19,.,15,CASSIHGQGRNEQFF,TGTGCCAGTAGTATTCACGGACAGGGGAGGAATGAGCAGTTCTTC
.,TRBJ2-1,TRBV9,.,13,CASSEHRDSAEFF,TGTGCCAGCAGCGAACACCGGGACTCCGCGGAGTTCTTC
.,TRBJ1-2,TRBV4-1,.,16,CASSQASTSGGYGYTF,TGCGCCAGCAGCCAAGCCTCAACCAGCGGGGGCTATGGCTACACCTTC
TRBD1,TRBJ1-1,TRBV28,once,14,CASSLTGGRAEAFF,TGTGCCAGCAGTCTAACAGGGGGCCGCGCTGAAGCTTTCTTT
TRBD1,TRBJ2-3,TRBV28,.,15,CASSLEQGASDTQYF,TGTGCCAGCAGTTTAGAACAGGGGGCCTCAGATACGCAGTATTTT
.,TRBJ2-1,TRBV5-1,.,15,CASSLVLAVGNEQFF,TGCGCCAGCAGCTTAGTGCTAGCCGTCGGGAATGAGCAGTTCTTC
.,TRBJ1-2,TRBV30,.,13,CAWLAQGRNGYTF,TGTGCCTGGCTAGCACAGGGAAGAAATGGCTACACCTTC
TRBD2,TRBJ2-1,TRBV5-1,.,15,CASGIAGDVHNEQFF,TGCGCCAGCGGGATAGCGGGAGACGTCCACAATGAGCAGTTCTTC
TRBD2,TRBJ2-2,TRBV4-1,.,15,CASSHDGLAFGELFF,TGCGCCAGCAGCCACGATGGACTAGCTTTCGGGGAGCTGTTTTTT
.,TRBJ2-7,TRBV6-1,.,15,CASSSDSFSSYEQYF,TGTGCCAGCAGCTCCGACAGCTTCAGCTCCTACGAGCAGTACTTC
.,TRBJ1-2,TRBV5-4,.,12,CASSPGAGPYTF,TGTGCCAGCAGCCCGGGCGCAGGGCCCTACACCTTC